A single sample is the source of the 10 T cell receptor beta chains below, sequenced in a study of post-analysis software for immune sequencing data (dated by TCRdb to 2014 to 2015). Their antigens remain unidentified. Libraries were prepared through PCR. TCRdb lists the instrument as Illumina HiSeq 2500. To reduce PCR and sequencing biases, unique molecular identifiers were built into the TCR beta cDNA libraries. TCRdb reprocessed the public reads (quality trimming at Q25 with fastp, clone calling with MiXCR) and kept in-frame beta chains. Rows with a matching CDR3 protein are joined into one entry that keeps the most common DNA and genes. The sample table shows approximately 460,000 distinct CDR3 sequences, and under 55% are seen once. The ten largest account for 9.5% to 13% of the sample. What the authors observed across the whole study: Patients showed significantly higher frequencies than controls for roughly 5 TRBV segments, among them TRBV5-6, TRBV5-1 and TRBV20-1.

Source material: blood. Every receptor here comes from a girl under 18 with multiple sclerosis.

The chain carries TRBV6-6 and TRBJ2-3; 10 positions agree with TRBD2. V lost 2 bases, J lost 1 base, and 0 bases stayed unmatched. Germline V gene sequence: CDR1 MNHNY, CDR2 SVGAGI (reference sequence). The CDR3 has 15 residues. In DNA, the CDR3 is TGTGCCAGCAGTTACGGGACTAGCGGCACAGATACGCAGTATTTT. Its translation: CASSYGTSGTDTQYF.

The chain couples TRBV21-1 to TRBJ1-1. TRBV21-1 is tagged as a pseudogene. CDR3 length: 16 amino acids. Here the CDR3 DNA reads TGTGCCAGCAGCAAATATGTCGGGGAGAGGAACACTGAAGCTTTCTTT. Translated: CASSKYVGERNTEAFF.

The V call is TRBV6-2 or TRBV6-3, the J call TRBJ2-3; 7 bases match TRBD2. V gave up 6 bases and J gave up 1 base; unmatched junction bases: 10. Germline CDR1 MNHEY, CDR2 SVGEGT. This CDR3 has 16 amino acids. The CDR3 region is CASRGPSGRGTDTQYF. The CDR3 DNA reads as TGTGCCAGCAGAGGTCCTAGCGGAAGAGGCACAGATACGCAGTATTTT.

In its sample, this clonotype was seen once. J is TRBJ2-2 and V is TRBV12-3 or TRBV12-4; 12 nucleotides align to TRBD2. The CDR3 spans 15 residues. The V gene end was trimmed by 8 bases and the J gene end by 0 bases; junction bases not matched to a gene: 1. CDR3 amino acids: CASLAGGTNTGELFF. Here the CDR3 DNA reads TGTGCCAGCCTAGCGGGAGGGACGAACACCGGGGAGCTGTTTTTT.

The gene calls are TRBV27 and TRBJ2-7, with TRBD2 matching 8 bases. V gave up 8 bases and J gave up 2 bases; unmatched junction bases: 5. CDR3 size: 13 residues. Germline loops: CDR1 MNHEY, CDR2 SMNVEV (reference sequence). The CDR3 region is CASVREGTYEQYF. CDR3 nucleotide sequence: TGTGCCAGCGTTCGGGAGGGCACCTACGAGCAGTACTTC.

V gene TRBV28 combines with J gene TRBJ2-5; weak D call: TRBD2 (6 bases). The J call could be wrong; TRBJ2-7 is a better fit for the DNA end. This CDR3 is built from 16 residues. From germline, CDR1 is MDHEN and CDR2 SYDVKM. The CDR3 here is CASRTPHSGLLYEQYF. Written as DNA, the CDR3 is TGTGCCAGCAGGACCCCCCATAGCGGCCTACTGTACGAGCAGTACTTC.

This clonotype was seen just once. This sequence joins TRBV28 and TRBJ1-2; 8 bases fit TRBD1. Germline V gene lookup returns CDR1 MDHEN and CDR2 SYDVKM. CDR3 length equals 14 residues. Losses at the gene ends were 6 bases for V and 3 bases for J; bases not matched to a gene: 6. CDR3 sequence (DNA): TGTGCCAGCAGAATAGAACAGGGGGACTATGGCTACACCTTC. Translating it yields CASRIEQGDYGYTF.

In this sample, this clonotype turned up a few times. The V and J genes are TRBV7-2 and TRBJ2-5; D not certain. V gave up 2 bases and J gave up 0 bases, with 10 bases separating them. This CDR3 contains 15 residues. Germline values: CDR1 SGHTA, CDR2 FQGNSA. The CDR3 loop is CASSLLEWYQETQYF. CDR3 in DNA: TGTGCCAGCAGCTTACTCGAATGGTACCAAGAGACCCAGTACTTC. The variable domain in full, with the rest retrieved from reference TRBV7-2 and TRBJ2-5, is GAGVSQSPSNKVTEKGKDVELRCDPISGHTALYWYRQSLGQGLEFLIYFQGNSAPDKSGLPSDRFSAERTGGSVSTLTIQRTQQEDSAVYLCASSLLEWYQETQYFGPGTRLLVL.

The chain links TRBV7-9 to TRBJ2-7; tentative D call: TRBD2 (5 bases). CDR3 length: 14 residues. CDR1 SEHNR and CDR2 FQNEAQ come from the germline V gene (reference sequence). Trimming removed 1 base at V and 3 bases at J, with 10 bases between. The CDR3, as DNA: TGTGCCAGCAGCTTAGGCGGGTCGTTCTACGAGCAGTACTTC. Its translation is CASSLGGSFYEQYF.

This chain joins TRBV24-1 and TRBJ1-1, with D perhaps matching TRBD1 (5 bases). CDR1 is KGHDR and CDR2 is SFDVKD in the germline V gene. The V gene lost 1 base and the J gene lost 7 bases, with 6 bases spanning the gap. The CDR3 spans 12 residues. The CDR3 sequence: CATSDLGHEAFF. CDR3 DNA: TGTGCCACCAGTGATTTAGGACATGAAGCTTTCTTT.